This T cell receptor (beta chain) was captured by sequencing in a study of blood T cells in healthy people across ages. Together with a sample-barcoded 5' primer, a J-beta primer mix was included in a second PCR lasting roughly 6 to 12 cycles. In TCRdb, the 5' RACE reads were re-called with MiXCR into one record per CDR3 protein. The sample yields about 730,000 distinct CDR3 sequences, roughly 47% seen once. Unmatched junction bases numbered 8, after V lost 5 bases and J lost 1 base. This CDR3 has 15 residues. Germline values: CDR1 SGHRS, CDR2 YFSETQ. The authors extracted at least 6 micrograms of total RNA per sample. Study-wide results and caveats: No one knew whether donors had CMV, which possibly confounded expanded clonotype changes.

This clonotype has a count of ten or more. The antigen remains unidentified. V gene TRBV5-1 combines with J gene TRBJ2-7; 8 positions agree with TRBD2. The clonotype originates from a woman between 55 and 75 years old in good health. Sequenced sample: blood. In DNA, the CDR3 is TGCGCCAGCAGTGGTGCGGGAGGCTGGTCCTACGAGCAGTACTTC. This codes for CASSGAGGWSYEQYF.